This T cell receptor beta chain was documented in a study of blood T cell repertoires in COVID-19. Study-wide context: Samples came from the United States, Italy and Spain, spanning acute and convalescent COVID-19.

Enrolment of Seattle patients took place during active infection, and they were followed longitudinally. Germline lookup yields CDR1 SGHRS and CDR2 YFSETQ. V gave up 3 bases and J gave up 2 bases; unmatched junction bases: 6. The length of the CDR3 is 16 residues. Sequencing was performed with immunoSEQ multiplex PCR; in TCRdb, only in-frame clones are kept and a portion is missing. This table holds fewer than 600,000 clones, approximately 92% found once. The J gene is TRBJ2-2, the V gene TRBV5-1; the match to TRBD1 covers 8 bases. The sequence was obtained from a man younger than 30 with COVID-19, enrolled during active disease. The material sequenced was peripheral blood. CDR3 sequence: CASSSFGTGNTGELFF. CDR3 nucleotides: TGCGCCAGCAGCTCGTTCGGGACAGGAAACACCGGGGAGCTGTTTTTT.